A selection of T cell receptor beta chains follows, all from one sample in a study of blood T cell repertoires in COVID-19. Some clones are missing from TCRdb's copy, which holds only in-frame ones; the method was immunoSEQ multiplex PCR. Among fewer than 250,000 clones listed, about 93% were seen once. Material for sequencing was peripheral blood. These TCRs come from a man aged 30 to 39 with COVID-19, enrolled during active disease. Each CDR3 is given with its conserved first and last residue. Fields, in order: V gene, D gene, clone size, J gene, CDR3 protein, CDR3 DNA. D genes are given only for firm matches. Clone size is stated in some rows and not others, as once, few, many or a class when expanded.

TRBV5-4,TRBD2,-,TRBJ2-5,CASSSPSGGKETQYF,TGTGCCAGCAGCTCCCCTAGCGGGGGTAAGGAGACCCAGTACTTC
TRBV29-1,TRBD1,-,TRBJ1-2,CSVEDRVYGYTF,TGCAGCGTAGAAGACAGGGTCTATGGCTACACCTTC
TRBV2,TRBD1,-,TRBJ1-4,CASSDSGTGDEKLFF,TGTGCCAGCAGTGACTCCGGGACAGGGGATGAAAAACTGTTTTTT
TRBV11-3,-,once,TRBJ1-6,CASSPGPNSPLHF,TGTGCCAGCAGCCCGGGTCCGAATTCACCCCTCCACTTT
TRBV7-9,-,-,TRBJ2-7,CASSGGPTGPYEQYF,TGTGCCAGCAGCGGGGGGCCGACAGGGCCGTACGAGCAGTACTTC
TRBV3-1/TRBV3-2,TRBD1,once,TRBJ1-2,CASSQYRGSSGYTF,TGTGCCAGCAGCCAATACAGGGGATCGAGTGGCTACACCTTC
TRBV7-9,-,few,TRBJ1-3,CASSSTISGNTIYF,TGTGCCAGCAGCTCGACAATCTCTGGAAACACCATATATTTT
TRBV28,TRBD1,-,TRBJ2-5,CASRGQGRETQYF,TGTGCCAGCAGGGGACAGGGCAGGGAGACCCAGTACTTC
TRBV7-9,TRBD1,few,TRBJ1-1,CASSGTGFFAEAFF,TGTGCCAGCAGCGGGACAGGGTTCTTCGCTGAAGCTTTCTTT
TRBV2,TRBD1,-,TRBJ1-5,CASSGRTGGNNQPQHF,TGTGCCAGCAGTGGCCGGACAGGGGGTAACAATCAGCCCCAGCATTTT
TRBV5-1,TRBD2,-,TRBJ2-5,CASSLATSGGSTQETQYF,TGCGCCAGCAGCTTGGCGACTAGCGGGGGGTCAACCCAAGAGACCCAGTACTTC
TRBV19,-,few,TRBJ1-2,CASGQLYGYTF,TGTGCCAGTGGACAGCTATATGGCTACACCTTC
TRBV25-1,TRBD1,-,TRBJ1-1,CASSVARGHVTEAFF,TGTGCCAGCAGTGTGGCCAGGGGGCATGTCACTGAAGCTTTCTTT
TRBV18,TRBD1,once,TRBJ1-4,CASSPLQGEATNEKLFF,TGTGCCAGCTCACCACTTCAGGGGGAAGCAACTAATGAAAAACTGTTTTTT
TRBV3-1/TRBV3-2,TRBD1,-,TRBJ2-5,CASSKGQYQETQYF,TGTGCCAGCAGCAAGGGACAGTACCAAGAGACCCAGTACTTC
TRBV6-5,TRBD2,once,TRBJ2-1,CASDVSGGYNEQFF,TGTGCCAGCGACGTAAGCGGGGGCTACAATGAGCAGTTCTTC
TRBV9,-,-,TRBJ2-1,CASSPPSSNEQFF,TGTGCCAGCAGCCCCCCTAGCTCCAATGAGCAGTTCTTC
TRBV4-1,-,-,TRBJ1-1,CASSQVGQLNTEAFF,TGCGCCAGCAGCCAAGTGGGGCAGCTTAACACTGAAGCTTTCTTT
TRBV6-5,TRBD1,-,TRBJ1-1,CASRQSRDREGAFF,TGTGCCAGCAGACAATCCCGGGACAGGGAAGGAGCTTTCTTT
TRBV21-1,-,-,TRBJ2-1,CASSRGNEQFF,TGTGCCAGCAGCCGGGGCAATGAGCAGTTCTTC
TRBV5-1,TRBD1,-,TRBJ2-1,CASSLGPTGYGYNEQFF,TGCGCCAGCAGCTTGGGGCCGACAGGGTATGGGTACAATGAGCAGTTCTTC
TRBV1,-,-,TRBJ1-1,CTSSQDRGNTEAFF,TGCACCAGCAGCCAAGATCGAGGGAACACTGAAGCTTTCTTT
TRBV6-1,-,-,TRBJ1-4,CASSEFRGNEKLFF,TGTGCCAGCAGTGAATTCAGGGGAAATGAAAAACTGTTTTTT
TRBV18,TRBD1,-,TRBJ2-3,CASLQGFPDTQYF,TGTGCCAGCTTACAGGGGTTCCCAGATACGCAGTATTTT
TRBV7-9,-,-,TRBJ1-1,CASSLGENTEAFF,TGTGCCAGCAGCTTAGGAGAGAACACTGAAGCTTTCTTT
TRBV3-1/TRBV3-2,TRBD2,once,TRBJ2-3,CASSQASGVGTDTQYF,TGTGCCAGCAGCCAAGCTAGCGGGGTCGGCACAGATACGCAGTATTTT
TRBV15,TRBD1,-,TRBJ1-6,CATSSDRGYNSPLHF,TGTGCCACCAGCAGCGACAGGGGATATAATTCACCCCTCCACTTT
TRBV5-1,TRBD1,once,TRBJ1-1,CASSNQGVMNTEAFF,TGCGCCAGCAGCAACCAGGGGGTGATGAACACTGAAGCTTTCTTT
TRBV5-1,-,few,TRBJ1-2,CASSSHRDTTNYGYTF,TGCGCCAGCAGCTCCCACCGGGACACCACTAACTATGGCTACACCTTC
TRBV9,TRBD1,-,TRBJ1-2,CASSGQQGAYENGYTF,TGTGCCAGCAGCGGCCAACAGGGGGCTTACGAAAATGGCTACACCTTC
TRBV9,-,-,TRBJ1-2,CASSVKGSGNGYTF,TGTGCCAGCAGCGTTAAGGGATCGGGGAATGGCTACACCTTC
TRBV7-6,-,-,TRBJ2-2,CASSLIAAITNTGELFF,TGTGCCAGCAGCTTAATAGCGGCAATTACTAACACCGGGGAGCTGTTTTTT
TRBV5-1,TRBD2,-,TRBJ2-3,CASSTPSGGSTDTQYF,TGCGCCAGCAGCACACCTAGCGGGGGCAGCACAGATACGCAGTATTTT
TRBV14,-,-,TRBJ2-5,CASSQSYQETQYF,TGTGCCAGCAGCCAATCGTACCAAGAGACCCAGTACTTC
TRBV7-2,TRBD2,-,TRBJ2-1,CASRERGGQRSEQFF,TGTGCCAGCAGAGAGCGGGGGGGCCAGAGAAGTGAGCAGTTCTTC
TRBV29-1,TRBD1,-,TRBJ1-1,CSVEGGQGATTEAFF,TGCAGCGTTGAAGGGGGACAGGGGGCGACGACTGAAGCTTTCTTT
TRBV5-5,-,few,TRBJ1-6,CASSLAEGISPLHF,TGTGCCAGCAGCTTGGCCGAGGGAATCTCACCCCTCCACTTT
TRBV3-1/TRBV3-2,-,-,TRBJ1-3,CASSQDWAGDLSGNTIYF,TGTGCCAGCAGCCAAGATTGGGCAGGGGATCTCTCTGGAAACACCATATATTTT
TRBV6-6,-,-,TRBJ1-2,CASTETTNYGYTF,TGTGCCAGCACCGAGACAACCAACTATGGCTACACCTTC
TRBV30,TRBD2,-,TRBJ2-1,CAWSPTSGGSIYNEQFF,TGTGCCTGGAGCCCGACTAGCGGGGGGTCCATCTACAATGAGCAGTTCTTC
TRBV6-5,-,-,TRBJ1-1,CATNTGLNTEAFF,TGTGCCACCAACACAGGGTTGAACACTGAAGCTTTCTTT
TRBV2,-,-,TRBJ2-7,CASSGRAFYEQYF,TGTGCCAGCAGTGGCAGGGCCTTCTACGAGCAGTACTTC
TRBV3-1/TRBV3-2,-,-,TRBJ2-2,CASSQDNLWTSRELFF,TGTGCCAGCAGCCAAGATAACCTCTGGACAAGTAGGGAGCTGTTTTTT
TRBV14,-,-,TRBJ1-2,CASSQFRDSTYGYTF,TGTGCCAGCAGCCAATTCAGGGACTCTACTTATGGCTACACCTTC
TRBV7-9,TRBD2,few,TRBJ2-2,CASSPGGVLSKFTGELFF,TGTGCCAGCAGCCCGGGGGGAGTGCTAAGCAAGTTCACCGGGGAGCTGTTTTTT
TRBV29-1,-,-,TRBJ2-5,CSVEAGLETQYF,TGCAGCGTTGAAGCAGGGTTGGAGACCCAGTACTTC
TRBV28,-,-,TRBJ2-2,CASSLSPPGNTGELFF,TGTGCCAGCAGTTTGAGCCCTCCGGGGAACACCGGGGAGCTGTTTTTT
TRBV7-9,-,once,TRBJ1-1,CASSLGQNTEAFF,TGTGCCAGCAGCTTAGGTCAGAACACTGAAGCTTTCTTT
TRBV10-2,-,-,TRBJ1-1,CASSDPAGGPNTEAFF,TGCGCCAGCAGTGACCCCGCGGGGGGCCCGAACACTGAAGCTTTCTTT
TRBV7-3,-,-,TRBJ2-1,CASSLDSSSYNEQFF,TGTGCCAGCAGCTTAGACTCCAGCTCCTACAATGAGCAGTTCTTC
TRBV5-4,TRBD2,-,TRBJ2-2,CASSGGLAVGELFF,TGTGCCAGCAGCGGAGGACTAGCTGTCGGGGAGCTGTTTTTT
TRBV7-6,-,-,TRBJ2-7,CASSFQGLEQYF,TGTGCCAGCAGCTTTCAGGGACTCGAGCAGTACTTC
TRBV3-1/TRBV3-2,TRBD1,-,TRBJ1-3,CASSQEGALGNTIYF,TGTGCCAGCAGCCAGGAGGGGGCGCTGGGAAACACCATATATTTT
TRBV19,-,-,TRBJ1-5,CASSREGLGDQPQHF,TGTGCCAGTAGTAGGGAGGGACTTGGGGATCAGCCCCAGCATTTT
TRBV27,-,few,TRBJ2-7,CASSSDNSYEQYF,TGTGCCAGCAGTTCGGACAACTCCTACGAGCAGTACTTC
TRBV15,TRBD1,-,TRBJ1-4,CAFRQGADNEKLFF,TGTGCCTTTAGACAGGGGGCCGATAATGAAAAACTGTTTTTT
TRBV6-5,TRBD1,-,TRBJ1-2,CASSPGQGLGGYTF,TGTGCCAGCAGTCCCGGACAGGGTTTGGGTGGCTACACCTTC